The following is a T cell receptor beta chain sequence with its context. Its antigen is not identified. V was pared by 4 bases and J by 0 bases, with 8 bases between. CDR1 is SEHNR, CDR2 FQNEAQ, per germline (reference sequence). This CDR3 comprises 14 residues. The PCR had 60 Vbeta and 13 Jbeta primers. The protocol was immunoSEQ multiplex PCR, while the TCRdb copy is restricted to in-frame clones and leaves out a portion. The sample lists 120,000 to 150,000 clones, approximately 80% occurring once. The data were taken from a study of cytomegalovirus exposure and HLA in healthy donors. Regarding the study as a whole: Reports credit the classifier with highly specific, highly sensitive diagnosis of cytomegalovirus status. In an earlier analysis, most TCR beta V segments were productive about 87% or about 30% of the time.

This sequence was found in a man aged 35 to 55 in good health and CMV-seronegative. Sequencing used PBMCs. The gene calls are TRBV7-9 and TRBJ2-3; D not resolved. The CDR3 DNA reads TGTGCCAGCAGCTCAACTCGTAGCACAGATACGCAGTATTTT. It encodes CASSSTRSTDTQYF. The full variable domain, completed using reference TRBV7-9 and TRBJ2-3, is DTGVSQNPRHKITKRGQNVTFRCDPISEHNRLYWYRQTLGQGPEFLTYFQNEAQLEKSRLLSDRFSAERPKGSFSTLEIQRTEQGDSAMYLCASSSTRSTDTQYFGPGTRLTVL.